These 15 T cell receptor beta chains originate from one sample sequenced in a study of blood T cell repertoires in COVID-19. The assay was immunoSEQ multiplex PCR, and TCRdb's table has in-frame clones only and misses some. The data hold some 250,000 clones, with about four fifths observed a single time. The sample consisted of peripheral blood. Receptors were obtained from a woman in her fifties or sixties with active or convalescent COVID-19.

This clone was picked up a small number of times. The chain combines TRBV19 with TRBJ2-1; TRBD2 aligns across 7 bases. Trimming took 5 bases from V and 0 from J; bases not matched to a gene: 10. CDR1 LNHDA and CDR2 SQIVND come from the germline V gene (reference sequence). The CDR3 has 17 residues. CDR3 DNA sequence: TGTGCCAGTAGTTCCCCCGAAGCGGGGTCCTCCTACAATGAGCAGTTCTTC. Protein product: CASSSPEAGSSYNEQFF.

This chain links TRBV20-1 with TRBJ1-6; maybe TRBD1 (6 bases). The germline V gene has CDR1 DFQATT and CDR2 SNEGSKA (reference sequence). The CDR3 totals 13 residues. Deletions cut 3 bases from V and 6 bases from J, with 9 bases between. CDR3 coding DNA: TGCAGTGCTAGTTTGGGGGCTAATTCACCCCTCCACTTT. It specifies CSASLGANSPLHF.

The genes are TRBV9 and TRBJ2-3, with 7 bases that match TRBD2. CDR3 size: 16 residues. V shed 3 bases and J 3 bases; nucleotides not matched to a gene: 10. Germline CDR1 is SGDLS and CDR2 is YYNGEE. CDR3 sequence (DNA): TGTGCCAGCAGCGCCAGACCTACTAGCGTAACAGATACGCAGTATTTT. Protein product: CASSARPTSVTDTQYF.

CDR3 DNA sequence: TGTGCCAGCACTGGAGATGCGCTAGCGGAAGTCGACGAGCAGTACTTC. Protein sequence: CASTGDALAEVDEQYF. The chain links TRBV2 to TRBJ2-7; the match to TRBD2 covers 7 bases. Germline CDR1 and CDR2: SNHLY and FYNNEI. CDR3 length equals 16 residues. Unmatched junction bases numbered 17, after V lost 7 bases and J lost 5 bases.

Only a few counts were recorded for this clone. The chain carries TRBV30 and TRBJ2-2; 8 bases align to TRBD1. CDR3 length: 13 amino acids. Germline-derived CDR1 and CDR2 are GTSNPN and SVGIG (reference sequence). J gave up 2 bases and V 6 bases, and 2 bases lay outside the gene matches. The CDR3 loop reads CACGQGNTGELFF. In nucleotides, the CDR3 is TGTGCCTGCGGACAGGGAAACACCGGGGAGCTGTTTTTT. Full variable domain (missing parts from reference TRBV30 and TRBJ2-2): SQTIHQWPATLVQPVGSPLSLECTVEGTSNPNLYWYRQAAGRGLQLLFYSVGIGQISSEVPQNLSASRPQDRQFILSSKKLLLSDSGFYLCACGQGNTGELFFGEGSRLTVL.

V and J are TRBV5-1 and TRBJ1-2, with 9 bases aligning to TRBD1. Germline loops: CDR1 SGHRS, CDR2 YFSETQ. J lost 6 bases, V lost 4 bases, and 19 bases had no gene match. The CDR3 has 18 amino acids. CDR3 sequence: CASSLHDDPGQGRHGYTF. CDR3 in DNA: TGCGCCAGCAGCCTTCACGACGATCCCGGACAGGGGAGGCATGGCTACACCTTC.

This CDR3 is CASSLQGEGMNTEAFF. The CDR3 DNA reads TGTGCCAGCAGTCTACAGGGGGAGGGGATGAACACTGAAGCTTTCTTT. The V gene is TRBV7-3, the J gene TRBJ1-1, with TRBD1 matching 8 bases. V was pared by 6 bases and J by 0 bases, with 9 bases of the junction left unmatched. From germline, CDR1 is SGHTA and CDR2 FQGTGA. CDR3 length: 16 residues.

V is TRBV12-3 or TRBV12-4 and J is TRBJ2-1; tentatively, D is TRBD1 (7 bases). V lost 10 bases, J lost 4 bases, and 14 bases lay in between. The CDR3 runs to 13 residues. The CDR3 bases are TGTGCCATCACCAGGGGGAGGTACAATGAGCAGTTCTTC. Residues: CAITRGRYNEQFF.

This rearrangement joins TRBV19 to TRBJ1-1; D is undetermined. From germline, CDR1 is LNHDA and CDR2 SQIVND (reference sequence). Trimming removed 8 bases at V and 1 base at J, with 11 bases between. CDR3 length: 13 amino acids. CDR3 residues: CASQHEGNTEAFF. The CDR3 DNA follows: TGTGCCAGTCAACACGAGGGGAACACTGAAGCTTTCTTT. Full variable domain (remainder filled in from reference TRBV19 and TRBJ1-1): DGGITQSPKYLFRKEGQNVTLSCEQNLNHDAMYWYRQDPGQGLRLIYYSQIVNDFQKGDIAEGYSVSREKKESFPLTVTSAQKNPTAFYLCASQHEGNTEAFFGQGTRLTVV.

In the case of this clone: An end of the junction differs from the germline gene, which may be a read error. The V call is TRBV19, the J call TRBJ1-1; 7 nucleotides agree with TRBD1. This CDR3 has 13 amino acids. Germline CDR1 is LNHDA and CDR2 is SQIVND (reference sequence). The CDR3 protein is CTSSGQEYTEAFF. The CDR3 coding sequence is TGTACCAGTAGCGGACAGGAGTACACTGAAGCTTTCTTT.

The gene calls are TRBV7-6 and TRBJ2-3; the match to TRBD2 covers 13 bases. CDR1 and CDR2 from the germline V gene are SGHVS and FNYEAQ. Trimming at V came to 5 bases and at J to 6 bases, leaving 5 bases not matched to a gene. The CDR3 runs 15 residues. The CDR3 DNA reads as TGTGCCAGCAGCCCACTAGCGGGGGGGCCCGATACGCAGTATTTT. This sequence encodes CASSPLAGGPDTQYF.

The chain recombines TRBV10-3 with TRBJ1-1; D might be TRBD1 (5 bases). The CDR3 contains 15 residues. In germline, CDR1 is ENHRY, CDR2 SYGVKD. V was shortened by 0 bases and J by 1 base, with 9 bases between the two germline ends. CDR3 sequence (DNA): TGTGCCATCAGTGAGTCGCCCCAGGGGAACACTGAAGCTTTCTTT. It translates to CAISESPQGNTEAFF.

V and J are TRBV24-1 and TRBJ1-1; D gene uncertain. Between the trimmed V and J ends, which lost 10 bases and 10 bases, there was a span of 9 bases. CDR3 length equals 9 residues. CDR1 is KGHDR and CDR2 is SFDVKD in the germline V gene. For the CDR3, the DNA is TGTGCCACGGGTCCGGGAGCTTTCTTT. Amino acids: CATGPGAFF.

The chain carries TRBV7-9 and TRBJ2-1; D possibly corresponds to TRBD1 (7 bases). The CDR3 totals 19 residues. CDR1 is SEHNR and CDR2 is FQNEAQ in the germline V gene (reference sequence). V was shortened by 7 bases and J by 0 bases, with 25 bases between the two germline ends. The CDR3 protein is CASTGRKGAMDSSYNEQFF. CDR3 DNA sequence: TGTGCCAGCACGGGGAGGAAGGGGGCGATGGATAGCTCCTACAATGAGCAGTTCTTC.

The sample holds one count of this clone. The chain has TRBV6-5 and TRBJ1-2; D is perhaps TRBD1 (5 bases). This CDR3 is 15 amino acids long. The ends were cut back, 1 base at V and 2 bases at J, with 11 bases in the middle. CDR1 and CDR2 (germline): MNHEY, SVGAGI. As DNA, the CDR3 is TGTGCCAGCAGTTACTTCAGGGAGGGAAACTATGGCTACACCTTC. Residues: CASSYFREGNYGYTF.